The entry below gives a single T cell receptor beta chain sequence along with its context. Its antigen is not identified. This sample stems from a study of T-cell reconstitution after alpha-beta-depleted transplantation in children. General study points: T cells produced anew were the main source of T-cell counts and diversity one year after transplant. For some patients, TCRbeta diversity was high at day 60 because of recipient T cells and thymic progenitors that survived. About two months after transplant, alpha-beta T cells reportedly came from several hundred expanded graft clones.

Unique molecular identifiers were used to barcode this TCRbeta library. Via MiXCR, TCRdb re-called the PCR reads, giving one row per CDR3 protein. The table records 200,000 to 250,000 distinct CDR3 sequences, 7% to 9% of them present only once. This CDR3 region has 11 residues. Trimming cost V 6 bases and J 5 bases, with 11 bases left between them. Germline assignment: CDR1 GTSNPN and CDR2 SVGIG (reference sequence). This chain connects TRBV30 to TRBJ2-7, with a tentative D call TRBD2 (5 bases). The receptor's source is a male patient aged 2 to 9 who had a stem cell transplant for acute myeloid leukemia, so the T cells may come from the graft donor. The material sequenced was PBMCs, mostly from graft donor cells, taken 360 days after TCRalphabeta/CD19-depleted stem cell transplant. The CDR3 spells CACRVGNEQYF. The DNA of the CDR3 is TGTGCCTGTCGTGTCGGGAACGAGCAGTACTTC.